The present entry profiles one T cell receptor (beta chain) with its context. The antigen is not known. Libraries were prepared by immunoSEQ multiplex PCR; TCRdb keeps only in-frame clonotypes and omits some of them. The top ten hold roughly 10% of the sample, which has 150,000 to 200,000 clones, roughly 84% seen once. Trimming took 1 base from V and 7 from J, leaving 13 bases between them. The V gene's germline CDR1 is PRHDT and CDR2 FYEKMQ (reference sequence). The CDR3 is 15 amino acids. The data belong to a study of cytomegalovirus exposure and HLA in healthy donors. For the study at large: The use of the same platform for the approximately 130 validation repertoires and the 600 to 700 first-cohort repertoires was reported by a later analysis.

Study results and caveats: Cytomegalovirus status was reportedly diagnosed by the classifier with high specificity and sensitivity.

A roughly 120-subject validation cohort, separate from the approximately 670-subject first cohort, supplied the donors. The genes are TRBV13 and TRBJ2-2; D possibly corresponds to TRBD1 (6 bases). This sequence was found in a man aged 25-45 years in good health and CMV-seropositive. Material: PBMCs. This chain's CDR3 is CASSLEDRRVGELFF. The CDR3 nucleotides are TGTGCCAGCAGCTTAGAAGACAGGCGGGTCGGGGAGCTGTTTTTT.